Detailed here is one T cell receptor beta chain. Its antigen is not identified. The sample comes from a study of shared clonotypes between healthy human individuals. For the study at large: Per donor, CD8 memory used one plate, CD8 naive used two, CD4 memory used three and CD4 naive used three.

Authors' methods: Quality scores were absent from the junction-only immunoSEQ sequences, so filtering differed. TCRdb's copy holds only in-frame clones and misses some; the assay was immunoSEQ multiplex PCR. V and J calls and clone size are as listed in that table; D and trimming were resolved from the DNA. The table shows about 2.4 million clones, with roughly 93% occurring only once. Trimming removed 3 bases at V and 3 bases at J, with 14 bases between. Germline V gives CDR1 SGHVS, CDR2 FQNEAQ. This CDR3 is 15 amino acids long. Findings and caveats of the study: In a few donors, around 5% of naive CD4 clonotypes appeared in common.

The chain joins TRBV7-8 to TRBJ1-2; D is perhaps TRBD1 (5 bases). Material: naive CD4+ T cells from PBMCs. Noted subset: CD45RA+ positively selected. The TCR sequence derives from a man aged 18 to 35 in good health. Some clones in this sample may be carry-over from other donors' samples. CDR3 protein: CASSLRDPGDYGYTF. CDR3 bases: TGTGCCAGCAGCTTGAGGGACCCGGGTGACTATGGCTACACCTTC.